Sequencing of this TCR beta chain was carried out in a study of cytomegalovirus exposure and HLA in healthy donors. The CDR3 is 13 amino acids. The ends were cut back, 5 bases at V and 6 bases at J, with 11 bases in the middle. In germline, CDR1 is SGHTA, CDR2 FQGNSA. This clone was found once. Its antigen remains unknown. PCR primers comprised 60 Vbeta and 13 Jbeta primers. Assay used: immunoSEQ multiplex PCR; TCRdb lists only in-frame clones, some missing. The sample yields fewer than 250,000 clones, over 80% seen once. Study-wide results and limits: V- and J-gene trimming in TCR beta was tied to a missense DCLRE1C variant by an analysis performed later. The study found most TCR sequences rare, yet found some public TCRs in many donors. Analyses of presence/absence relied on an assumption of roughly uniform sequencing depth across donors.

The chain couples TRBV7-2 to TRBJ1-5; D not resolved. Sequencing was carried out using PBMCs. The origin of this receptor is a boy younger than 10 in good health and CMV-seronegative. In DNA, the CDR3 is TGTGCCAGCAGCCGGGATCTCAGTCAGCCCCAGCATTTT. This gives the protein CASSRDLSQPQHF.